This T cell receptor beta chain emerged from a study of T-cell memory formation after mild COVID-19. General study results and limits: Clonal second-wave expansions that peaked on day 37 had unconfirmed SARS-CoV-2 specificity. Several responding clones turned up in pre-infection memory, indicating that cross-reactive memory may have taken part. Mainly CM and EM harbored the contracting CD4+ clones; mainly EMRA harbored the CD8+ ones.

The ends lost 0 bases at V and 0 bases at J; junction bases unmatched: 10. The germline CDR1 and CDR2 sequences are MGHRA and YSYEKL. CDR3 length: 18 residues. Researchers used 5'RACE with constant-segment primers to make TCR alpha and TCR beta cDNA libraries that carry sample barcodes and UMIs. TCRdb re-called the 5' RACE reads through MiXCR, storing one row per CDR3 protein. The data contain approximately 170,000 distinct CDR3 sequences, roughly 13% of them singletons. This clonotype has a handful of counts. Its specificity is not known. The chain has TRBV4-1 and TRBJ1-2, with 7 bases that match TRBD1. This clonotype was obtained from a man younger than 30 who had mild COVID-19 (a few samples of this study predate the infection). Cell type and time point are not known. Material: PBMCs or a T cell subset sorted from them (not recorded which). This CDR3 is CASSQDQGGRGPNYGYTF. As DNA, the CDR3 is TGCGCCAGCAGCCAAGATCAGGGGGGGCGTGGTCCTAACTATGGCTACACCTTC.